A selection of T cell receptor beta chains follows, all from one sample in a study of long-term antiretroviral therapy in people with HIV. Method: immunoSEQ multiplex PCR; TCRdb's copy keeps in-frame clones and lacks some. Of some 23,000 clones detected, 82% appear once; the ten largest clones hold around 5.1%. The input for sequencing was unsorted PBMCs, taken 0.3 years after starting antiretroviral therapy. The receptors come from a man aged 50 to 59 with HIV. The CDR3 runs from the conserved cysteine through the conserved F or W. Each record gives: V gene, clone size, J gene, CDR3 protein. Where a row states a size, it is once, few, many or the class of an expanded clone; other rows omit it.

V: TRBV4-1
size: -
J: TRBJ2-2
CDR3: CASSLVGTGGPGNTGELFF

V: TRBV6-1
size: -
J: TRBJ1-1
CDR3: CASSEFGVDNTEAFF

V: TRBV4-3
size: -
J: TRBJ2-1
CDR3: CASSRHRDPVGEQFF

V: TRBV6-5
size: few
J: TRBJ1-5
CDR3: CASSLTGHSNQPQHF

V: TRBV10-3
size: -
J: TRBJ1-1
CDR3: CAISESFKSVRGNTEAFF

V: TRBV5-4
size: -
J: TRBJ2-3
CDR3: CASSRDLQGEGDTQYF

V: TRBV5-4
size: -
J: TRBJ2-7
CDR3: CASSLVGRRWNEQYF

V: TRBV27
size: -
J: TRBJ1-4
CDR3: CASSPLGGDRAEKLFF

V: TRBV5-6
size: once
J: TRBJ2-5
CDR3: CASSLVEVQETQYF

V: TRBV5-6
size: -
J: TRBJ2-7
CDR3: CASSLVWDNYEQYF